The T cell receptor beta chain described here comes from a study of T cells in Graves' hyperthyroidism and ophthalmopathy. Exclusion of patients followed from uncontrolled infection, other autoimmune disease, pregnancy or lactation. From RNA transcripts, TCR beta CDR3 regions were amplified. HTBI primers were employed in a first-round RT-PCR of the TCR CDR3. TCRdb processed the multiplex PCR reads anew with MiXCR; each CDR3 protein has one entry. The sample contains more than 450,000 distinct CDR3 sequences, 13% to 15% of which appear only once. The sample holds many counts of this clonotype. Its target is not known. Study outcomes and limitations: Most clonotypes expanded in the thyroid (above 0.001) were also present in blood.

The CDR3 totals 16 residues. Germline-derived CDR1 and CDR2 are MDHEN and SYDVKM. Trimming removed 1 base from V and 2 bases from J, with 12 bases in between. The sequence was collected from a woman in her thirties or forties with Graves' hyperthyroidism. The sequenced material came from blood. The gene calls are TRBV28 and TRBJ1-5; D ambiguous. The CDR3 nucleotides are TGTGCCAGCAGTTTATCTGCTTTCATTGGCAATCAGCCCCAGCATTTT. This translates into CASSLSAFIGNQPQHF. The full variable domain, with the rest looked up from reference TRBV28 and TRBJ1-5, is DVKVTQSSRYLVKRTGEKVFLECVQDMDHENMFWYRQDPGLGLRLIYFSYDVKMKEKGDIPEGYSVSREKKERFSLILESASTNQTSMYLCASSLSAFIGNQPQHFGDGTRLSIL.